Each of the 5 T cell receptor beta chains below was sequenced from the same sample in a study of T cell responses to AZD1222 COVID-19 vaccine. Method: immunoSEQ multiplex PCR; TCRdb's copy keeps in-frame clones and lacks some. The sample shows fewer than 150,000 clones, about nine tenths of them seen only once. Sequenced here: peripheral blood, sampled on day 0 of AZD1222 vaccination. The receptors were sampled from an adult in good health.

This rearrangement joins TRBV11-2 to TRBJ2-2; 9 nucleotides agree with TRBD1. In germline, CDR1 is SGHAT, CDR2 FQNNGV. This CDR3 comprises 16 residues. V dropped 6 bases and J dropped 4; count of bases not matched to a gene: 9. The CDR3 nucleotides read TGTGCCAGCAGGGGTAACAGGGGGCGCTTCACCGGGGAGCTGTTTTTT. This encodes CASRGNRGRFTGELFF.

V gene TRBV5-4 combines with J gene TRBJ1-6, with 7 nucleotides matching TRBD1. Germline assignment: CDR1 SGHNT and CDR2 YYREEE (reference sequence). CDR3 length: 15 amino acids. V trimming: 2 bases; J trimming: 10 bases; junction bases outside the gene matches: 9. CDR3 residues: CASSFSSGGDSPLHF. The CDR3 DNA follows: TGTGCCAGCAGCTTTTCCTCAGGGGGTGACTCACCCCTCCACTTT.

Written as DNA, the CDR3 is TGTGCCAGCAGTGTTCGGGGGCTCAACACCGGGGAGCTGTTTTTT. It codes for CASSVRGLNTGELFF. V is TRBV2 and J is TRBJ2-2; D is tentatively TRBD1 or TRBD2 (6 bases each). The CDR3 length is 15 residues. V lost 4 bases and J 2 bases, leaving 11 bases between the germline ends. Per germline, CDR1 SNHLY and CDR2 FYNNEI. Looking up the rest from reference TRBV2 and TRBJ2-2 gives the full variable domain: EPEVTQTPSHQVTQMGQEVILRCVPISNHLYFYWYRQILGQKVEFLVSFYNNEISEKSEIFDDQFSVERPDGSNFTLKIRSTKLEDSAMYFCASSVRGLNTGELFFGEGSRLTVL.

The rearrangement uses TRBV5-1 and TRBJ2-7; D could derive from TRBD1 or TRBD2 (5 bases each). Trimming stripped 0 bases from V and 2 bases from J, with 12 bases between. The germline gives CDR1 SGHRS, CDR2 YFSETQ. This CDR3 has 15 amino acids. CDR3 region: CASSLGGTGTYEQYF. The CDR3, as DNA: TGCGCCAGCAGCTTGGGAGGGACGGGGACCTACGAGCAGTACTTC.

The chain joins TRBV7-8 to TRBJ1-6; D not certain. V lost 1 base to trimming and J lost 12 bases, with 10 bases between them. CDR1 and CDR2 from the germline V gene are SGHVS and FQNEAQ. The CDR3 totals 13 residues. Written as DNA, the CDR3 is TGTGCCAGCAGCTTAGGGGCGGAAAGACCCCTCCACTTT. Translation: CASSLGAERPLHF.